Only a few counts were recorded for the clone carrying this T cell receptor beta chain. Its antigen is as yet unknown. The sample is drawn from a study of early T cells in non-severe SARS-CoV-2 infection. Across the study: RNA in bulk from unsorted whole blood was sequenced, and chains were unpaired.

General study points: Sequences matched to VDJdb favored anti-spike CD8 responses, while private and CD4 specificities were missed.

Individual cDNA molecules each received unique molecular identifiers attached to them. TCRdb fed the 5' RACE reads into MiXCR, producing one record per CDR3 protein. This table holds about 42,000 distinct CDR3 sequences, roughly 6% found once. The source is an adult who was a healthcare worker with PCR-confirmed SARS-CoV-2 infection or an uninfected control (not recorded which). Sequencing used whole blood, obtained at baseline.

The CDR3 DNA reads as TGTGCCAGCAGAAAGGGGACGGATGAAAAACTGTTTTTT. Translated, it gives CASRKGTDEKLFF. The chain recombines TRBV6-5 with TRBJ1-4; TRBD1 is a possible D gene (5 bases). V lost 6 bases, J lost 6 bases, and 11 bases lay in between. Per the germline V gene, CDR1 is MNHEY and CDR2 is SVGAGI. The CDR3 totals 13 residues.